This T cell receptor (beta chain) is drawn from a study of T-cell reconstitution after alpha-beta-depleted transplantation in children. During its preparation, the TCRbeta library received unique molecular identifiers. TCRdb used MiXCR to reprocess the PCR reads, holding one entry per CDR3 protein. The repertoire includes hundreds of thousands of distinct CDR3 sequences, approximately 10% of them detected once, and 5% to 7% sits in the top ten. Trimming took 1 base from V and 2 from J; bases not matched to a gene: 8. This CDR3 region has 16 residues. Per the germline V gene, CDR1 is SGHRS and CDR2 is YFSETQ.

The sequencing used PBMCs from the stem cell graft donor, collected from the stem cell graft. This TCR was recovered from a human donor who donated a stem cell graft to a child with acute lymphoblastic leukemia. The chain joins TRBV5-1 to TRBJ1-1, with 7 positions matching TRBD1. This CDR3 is CASSLQAGTANTEAFF. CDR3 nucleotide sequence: TGCGCCAGCAGCTTGCAGGCCGGGACAGCCAACACTGAAGCTTTCTTT.